The source of this T cell receptor beta chain is a study of cytomegalovirus exposure and HLA in healthy donors. Study-wide context: The approximately 600 first-cohort repertoires shared a platform with the 120 or so validation repertoires, as reported in a later analysis.

Concerning this clone: Antigen: not known.

Using immunoSEQ multiplex PCR, the repertoire was profiled, and TCRdb retains in-frame clones only, with some absent. The sample holds around 220,000 clones, just over 85% seen once. The donors were part of the roughly 130-subject validation cohort, which stood apart from the approximately 670-subject first cohort. V was shortened by 5 bases and J by 5 bases, with 19 bases between the two germline ends. Looked up from germline, CDR1 is SGHVS and CDR2 is FQNEAQ. The CDR3 covers 16 residues. Findings of the study overall: Published work reported that the classifier diagnosed cytomegalovirus status with high specificity and sensitivity. Rarity marked most TCR sequences, yet some public TCRs occurred in many donors.

Material for sequencing was PBMCs. The source of this sequence is a woman aged 18-29 years in good health and CMV-seronegative. The rearrangement links TRBV7-8 to TRBJ2-1; weak D call: TRBD2 (6 bases). DNA for the CDR3: TGTGCCAGCAGCCAGAAAGATACGACTAGGAACAATGAGCAGTTCTTC. Encoded protein: CASSQKDTTRNNEQFF.